Each of the 28 T cell receptor beta chains below was sequenced from the same sample in a study of molecular identifiers for immune sequencing clone quantification. TCRdb processed the PCR reads anew with MiXCR; each CDR3 protein has one entry. The sample consists of roughly 630,000 distinct CDR3 sequences, about 25% of them appearing once. The specimen sequenced was naive CD8+ T cells from blood, with Jurkat cell RNA spiked in. Subset given: FACS-sorted CD8+CD4-CCR7+CD45RA+ naive T cells. The receptor set was obtained from a human donor in good health. Some libraries in this study had Jurkat cell RNA spiked in.

The sample holds many counts of this clonotype. The gene calls are TRBV6-2 or TRBV6-3 and TRBJ2-7; D unresolved. V was shortened by 2 bases and J by 2 bases, with 4 bases between the two germline ends. CDR1 is MNHEY and CDR2 is SVGEGT in the germline V gene. This CDR3 spans 12 amino acids. As DNA, the CDR3 is TGTGCCAGCAGTTACCCGACCTACGAGCAGTACTTC. Translating gives CASSYPTYEQYF.

This clonotype was seen only a few times. The chain recombines TRBV6-2 or TRBV6-3 with TRBJ1-5, with 9 bases matching TRBD1. This CDR3 contains 14 residues. V lost 6 bases to trimming and J lost 5 bases; unmatched junction nucleotides: 5. From germline, CDR1 is MNHEY and CDR2 SVGEGT. DNA of the CDR3: TGTGCCAGCAGCCCACAGGGGGCCTATCAGCCCCAGCATTTT. Translated: CASSPQGAYQPQHF.

This clonotype was seen a few times. The J gene is TRBJ2-7, the V gene TRBV4-1; 7 bases fit TRBD1. Germline lookup yields CDR1 MGHRA and CDR2 YSYEKL. The CDR3 covers 14 residues. The J segment lost 3 bases and the V segment lost 3 bases, leaving 5 bases of the junction unmatched. CDR3: CASSHRDRNYEQYF. CDR3 bases: TGCGCCAGCAGCCACAGGGACAGAAACTACGAGCAGTACTTC.

V and J are TRBV6-2 or TRBV6-3 and TRBJ2-7; TRBD2 matches 10 bases. The CDR3 totals 15 residues. J was trimmed by 3 bases and V by 0 bases; bases with no gene match: 2. The germline CDR1 and CDR2 sequences are MNHEY and SVGEGT. Here the CDR3 DNA reads TGTGCCAGCAGTTACTCACTAGCGGGGTTCTACGAGCAGTACTTC. It specifies CASSYSLAGFYEQYF.

The table lists this clonotype with many counts. This sequence joins TRBV6-6 and TRBJ1-2, with 10 bases fitting TRBD1. Losses at the gene ends were 6 bases for V and 6 bases for J; bases not matched to a gene: 13. This CDR3 region has 16 residues. Germline CDR1 and CDR2: MNHNY and SVGAGI (reference sequence). This CDR3 reads CASSTTGTGEAHGYTF. The DNA of the CDR3 is TGTGCCAGCAGCACCACCGGGACAGGGGAGGCGCATGGCTACACCTTC.

This clonotype was counted ten times or more. V and J are TRBV4-3 and TRBJ2-7, with D maybe TRBD1 (5 bases). CDR1 is LGHNA and CDR2 is YSLEER in the germline V gene. Trimming stripped 0 bases from V and 4 bases from J, with 10 bases between. The CDR3 spans 14 residues. The CDR3 DNA is TGCGCCAGCAGCCAAGACTGGACATATTACGAGCAGTACTTC. Translated: CASSQDWTYYEQYF.

In its sample, this clonotype was seen a few times. The rearrangement uses TRBV19 and TRBJ1-2, with unresolved D. The CDR3 totals 12 residues. Trimming left V 3 bases short and J 5 bases short, with 7 bases between. Germline CDR1 reads LNHDA; CDR2 reads SQIVND (reference sequence). The chain's CDR3 is CASSISPYGYTF. The CDR3 DNA sequence: TGTGCCAGTAGTATTTCTCCTTATGGCTACACCTTC.

The chain carries TRBV30 and TRBJ2-2; TRBD2 agrees at 12 bases. V was clipped by 3 bases and J by 5 bases; unmatched bases: 4. Germline V lookup: CDR1 GTSNPN, CDR2 SVGIG (reference sequence). The CDR3 runs 15 residues. The CDR3 is CAWRWTSGATGELFF. In DNA form, the CDR3 reads TGTGCCTGGAGGTGGACTAGCGGGGCTACCGGGGAGCTGTTTTTT.

The J gene is TRBJ2-1, the V gene TRBV30; the match to TRBD2 covers 8 bases. The V gene end was trimmed by 1 base and the J gene end by 6 bases; junction bases not matched to a gene: 11. The CDR3 loop spans 16 amino acids. Germline-derived CDR1 and CDR2 are GTSNPN and SVGIG (reference sequence). In DNA form, the CDR3 reads TGTGCCTGGAGTGGCCTAGCGGGTCCTACCTCCAATGAGCAGTTCTTC. The encoded protein is CAWSGLAGPTSNEQFF.

Many counts were recorded for this clonotype. The chain couples TRBV13 to TRBJ2-3; 14 bases align to TRBD2. This CDR3 has 14 residues. The germline V gene has CDR1 PRHDT and CDR2 FYEKMQ (reference sequence). The V gene end was trimmed by 3 bases and the J gene end by 11 bases; junction bases not matched to a gene: 4. As DNA, the CDR3 is TGTGCCAGCAGCTTCGGACTAGCGGGGGGTGTGCAGTATTTT. It codes for CASSFGLAGGVQYF.

This clonotype was seen a few times. CDR3 nucleotide sequence: TGTGCCAGCAGCGCGACAGCGGGAGTCTACGAGCAGTACTTC. Translation gives CASSATAGVYEQYF. This chain joins TRBV9 and TRBJ2-7, with 8 bases lining up with TRBD2. V shed 3 bases, J shed 3 bases, and the junction held 5 bases outside the gene matches. Germline values: CDR1 SGDLS, CDR2 YYNGEE. The CDR3 is 14 residues long.

The J gene is TRBJ2-7, the V gene TRBV6-2 or TRBV6-3; the D gene is possibly TRBD2 (6 bases). Trimming took off 11 bases at V and 5 bases at J, with 16 bases between the two ends. CDR3 length: 12 amino acids. Germline assignment: CDR1 MNHEY and CDR2 SVGEGT. CDR3 DNA sequence: TGTGCCTCAGGGCCTAGCGTCCACGAGCAGTACTTC. Amino acids: CASGPSVHEQYF.

The chain uses TRBV7-9 and TRBJ2-3; perhaps D is TRBD1 or TRBD2 (6 bases each). CDR1 is SEHNR, CDR2 FQNEAQ, per germline (reference sequence). This CDR3 region has 17 residues. Deletions cut 4 bases from V and 2 bases from J, with 19 bases between. CDR3 coding DNA: TGTGCCAGCAGCTCTAGTAGGGGGGTAGGCCCCACAGATACGCAGTATTTT. Translated, it gives CASSSSRGVGPTDTQYF.

The sample holds a few counts of this clonotype. This sequence joins TRBV7-9 and TRBJ2-1; the D is unclear. Trimming stripped 4 bases from V and 7 bases from J, with 11 bases between. The CDR3 loop spans 13 amino acids. Germline V gene data show CDR1 as SEHNR and CDR2 as FQNEAQ (reference sequence). In DNA, the CDR3 is TGTGCCAGCAGCTCTACCGTGGGAAATGAGCAGTTCTTC. It encodes CASSSTVGNEQFF. Full variable domain (remainder filled in from reference TRBV7-9 and TRBJ2-1): DTGVSQNPRHKITKRGQNVTFRCDPISEHNRLYWYRQTLGQGPEFLTYFQNEAQLEKSRLLSDRFSAERPKGSFSTLEIQRTEQGDSAMYLCASSSTVGNEQFFGPGTRLTVL.

This clonotype has just a few counts. Possible read error: a much larger clone is one base away. The chain has TRBV7-2 and TRBJ1-6; TRBD1 might be the D (5 bases). The CDR3 is 17 amino acids. Germline loops: CDR1 SGHTA, CDR2 FQGNSA. The CDR3 DNA reads as TGTGCCAGCAGCTTAGTAGGCGGACAAGTACTTAATTCACCCCTCCCCTTT. Its translation: CASSLVGGQVLNSPLPF.

The chain recombines TRBV28 with TRBJ2-7; the match to TRBD2 covers 9 bases. V dropped 5 bases and J dropped 4; count of bases not matched to a gene: 12. CDR3 length: 16 amino acids. Germline loops: CDR1 MDHEN, CDR2 SYDVKM. DNA for the CDR3: TGTGCCAGCAGTCCCCGGAGTAGCGGGAGTGTTTACGAGCAGTACTTC. This encodes CASSPRSSGSVYEQYF.

This clonotype was seen just once. The V gene is TRBV9, the J gene TRBJ2-3, with TRBD2 matching over 11 bases. V shed 3 bases, J shed 0 bases, and the junction held 9 bases outside the gene matches. Germline CDR1 is SGDLS and CDR2 is YYNGEE. This CDR3 has 18 amino acids. CDR3 nucleotide sequence: TGTGCCAGCAGCGCCGAGGGACTAGCGGAAGCTAGCACAGATACGCAGTATTTT. Translation: CASSAEGLAEASTDTQYF.

For this clonotype: A much larger clone differs from this one at a single base, so this may be a read error. V is TRBV5-5 and J is TRBJ2-7; TRBD1 matches at 9 bases. The germline gives CDR1 SGHKS, CDR2 YYEKEE (reference sequence). J was trimmed by 4 bases and V by 0 bases; bases with no gene match: 11. This CDR3 contains 17 residues. For the CDR3, the DNA is TGTGCCAGCAGCTTGGACCTCAACAGGGGGCACGGGTACGAGCAGTACTTC. Residues: CASSLDLNRGHGYEQYF.

The V call is TRBV11-1, the J call TRBJ1-2, with D possibly TRBD1 on 5 matching bases. The CDR3 is 16 residues long. Germline V gives CDR1 SGHAT, CDR2 FQDESV (reference sequence). V lost 5 bases and J lost 6, with 22 bases in between. The CDR3 DNA is TGTGCCAGCAGCGCTAGTTTGCGGGACCCCGGCAATGGCTACACCTTC. It specifies CASSASLRDPGNGYTF.

This clonotype was found many times. The chain joins TRBV6-4 to TRBJ1-1, with 9 bases matching TRBD1. CDR3 length: 12 amino acids. From germline, CDR1 is MRHNA and CDR2 SNTAGT. V dropped 4 bases and J dropped 10; count of bases not matched to a gene: 4. Here the CDR3 reads CASSGGQGPAFF. The CDR3 region has the DNA TGTGCCAGCAGTGGCGGACAGGGGCCAGCTTTCTTT.

This clonotype was detected ten times or more. Here the CDR3 DNA reads TGTGCCAGCAGCTTAAGTTGGGGACTCTCGGTTGCCTACGAGCAGTACTTC. Its protein is CASSLSWGLSVAYEQYF. The rearrangement uses TRBV7-3 and TRBJ2-7; tentative D call: TRBD2 (6 bases). The CDR3 totals 17 residues. V shed 1 base and J shed 2 bases, with 18 bases lying between them. Germline-derived CDR1 and CDR2 are SGHTA and FQGTGA.

At least ten counts were recorded for this clonotype. The chain has TRBV28 and TRBJ2-5, with TRBD2 matching 10 bases. Per germline, CDR1 MDHEN and CDR2 SYDVKM. The CDR3 has 17 residues. Trimming at V came to 6 bases and at J to 0 bases, leaving 10 bases not matched to a gene. CDR3 sequence reads: CASSSIGLAVYQETQYF. DNA for the CDR3: TGTGCCAGCAGCTCAATCGGACTAGCGGTCTACCAAGAGACCCAGTACTTC. The variable domain in full, completed from reference TRBV28 and TRBJ2-5, reads DVKVTQSSRYLVKRTGEKVFLECVQDMDHENMFWYRQDPGLGLRLIYFSYDVKMKEKGDIPEGYSVSREKKERFSLILESASTNQTSMYLCASSSIGLAVYQETQYFGPGTRLLVL.

This clonotype turned up a few times. The chain is built from TRBV27 and TRBJ2-3, with D possibly TRBD2 on 5 matching bases. This CDR3 is 16 amino acids long. Germline CDR1 MNHEY, CDR2 SMNVEV (reference sequence). Deletions cut 5 bases from V and 0 bases from J, with 15 bases between. The CDR3 DNA follows: TGTGCCAGCAGTGAAGAGATTGGACTCAGCACAGATACGCAGTATTTT. Residues: CASSEEIGLSTDTQYF.

This clonotype has only a few counts. J is TRBJ2-5 and V is TRBV5-6; 9 positions match TRBD2. After removal of 2 bases from V and 0 bases from J, the junction contained 5 bases not matched to a gene. Germline V gene sequence: CDR1 SGHDT, CDR2 YYEEEE. The length of the CDR3 is 16 residues. CDR3 amino acids: CASSLLAGQYQETQYF. The CDR3 DNA is TGTGCCAGCAGCTTACTAGCGGGTCAGTACCAAGAGACCCAGTACTTC.

This clonotype was seen a few times. V and J are TRBV6-2 or TRBV6-3 and TRBJ2-5; 8 bases fit TRBD1. The CDR3 contains 17 residues. Unmatched junction bases numbered 9, after V lost 1 base and J lost 2 bases. CDR1 is MNHEY and CDR2 is SVGEGT in the germline V gene. The CDR3 protein is CASSYLAYRGSQETQYF. CDR3 sequence (DNA): TGTGCCAGCAGTTACTTGGCGTACAGGGGGTCGCAAGAGACCCAGTACTTC.

V usage is TRBV9 and J usage is TRBJ1-4; 10 nucleotides line up with TRBD1. Per germline, CDR1 SGDLS and CDR2 YYNGEE. This CDR3 comprises 14 residues. V lost 6 bases, J lost 7 bases, and 6 bases stayed unmatched. CDR3 sequence (DNA): TGTGCCAGCAACAGACAGGGGGCGAGTGAAAAACTGTTTTTT. Translated, it gives CASNRQGASEKLFF.

On this clonotype: Relative to the germline gene, one junction end is altered; a read error may explain this. The V and J genes are TRBV5-1 and TRBJ2-5, with D possibly being TRBD1 (6 bases). CDR1 and CDR2 from the germline V gene are SGHRS and YFSETQ. This CDR3 is built from 15 residues. The CDR3 is CASSWGRGGPETQYF. The CDR3, as DNA: TGCGCCAGTAGCTGGGGAAGAGGGGGTCCAGAGACCCAGTACTTC.

This clonotype has just a few counts. This chain connects TRBV5-6 to TRBJ1-1, with D hard to call. With 2 bases removed from V and 4 bases from J, the gap between germline ends came to 12 bases. The CDR3 spans 14 residues. The germline V gene encodes CDR1 SGHDT and CDR2 YYEEEE. CDR3 bases: TGTGCCAGCAGCTTTGGGTCAGGTGGCACTGAAGCTTTCTTT. Residues: CASSFGSGGTEAFF.